Detailed here is one T cell receptor beta chain. Its antigen is unidentified. This specimen comes from a study of T cell repertoires in cytomegalovirus infection. Turning to the study itself: Public signatures in TCR beta pointed to CMV infection and matching HLA type. Whole-study results and caveats: The ex vivo response was dominated by HLA-C-restricted CMV-specific TCR beta clonotypes. Based on cumulative public TCR beta family frequency, carriers of CMV plus the relevant HLA were identified.

Trimming took off 4 bases at V and 1 base at J, with 13 bases between the two ends. The CDR3 extends over 15 amino acids. CDR1 and CDR2 (germline): MNHEY, SMNVEV (reference sequence). TCRdb re-analysed the reads in MiXCR, keeping a single row per CDR3 protein. The sample consists of 300,000 to 450,000 distinct CDR3 sequences, over 15% of them appearing once. Sequenced material: PBMCs. The chain recombines TRBV27 with TRBJ1-1; D unclear. The receptor was derived from a human donor in good health (CMV status not recorded). Some clones in this sample may be carry-over from other donors' samples. CDR3 sequence reads: CASSSPRARNTEAFF. The CDR3 nucleotides read TGTGCCAGCAGTTCGCCTCGGGCACGGAACACTGAAGCTTTCTTT.